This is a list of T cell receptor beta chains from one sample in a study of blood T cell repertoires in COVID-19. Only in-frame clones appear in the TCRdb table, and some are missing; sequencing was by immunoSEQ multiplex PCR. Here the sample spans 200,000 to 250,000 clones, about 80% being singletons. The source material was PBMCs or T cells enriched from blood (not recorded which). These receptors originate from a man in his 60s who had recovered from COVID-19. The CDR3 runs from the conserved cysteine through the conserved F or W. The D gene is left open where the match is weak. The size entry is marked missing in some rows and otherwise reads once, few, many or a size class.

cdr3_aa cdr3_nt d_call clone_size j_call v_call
CASRQGGGALYGYTF TGCGCCAGCAGACAAGGGGGGGGCGCGTTGTATGGCTACACCTTC NA NA TRBJ1-2 TRBV10-2
CASSPVPDTEAFF TGTGCCAGCAGCCCTGTCCCGGACACTGAAGCTTTCTTT NA NA TRBJ1-1 TRBV11-2
CAWSVLGSSGNTIYF TGTGCCTGGAGTGTATTGGGCTCCTCTGGAAACACCATATATTTT NA NA TRBJ1-3 TRBV30
CASSRQGADTQYF TGTGCCAGCAGTAGACAGGGGGCAGATACGCAGTATTTT TRBD1 NA TRBJ2-3 TRBV25-1
CASSLVSRGYTF TGTGCCAGCAGCTTGGTTAGTCGGGGCTACACCTTC NA NA TRBJ1-2 TRBV5-6
CASSQSLGELFF TGTGCCAGCAGCCAGTCGCTCGGGGAGCTGTTTTTT NA NA TRBJ2-2 TRBV7-3
CATRKGQGAYEQYF TGTGCCACCAGGAAGGGACAGGGGGCCTACGAGCAGTACTTC TRBD1 NA TRBJ2-7 TRBV15
CASSSQGGSTDTQYF TGTGCCAGTTCCTCGCAGGGGGGTAGCACAGATACGCAGTATTTT NA NA TRBJ2-3 TRBV19
CASSFTGDREKNEKLFF TGTGCCAGCAGCTTCACGGGGGACAGGGAGAAGAATGAAAAACTGTTTTTT TRBD1 NA TRBJ1-4 TRBV7-3
CASSFRDHYGYTF TGTGCCAGCAGCTTTAGAGATCACTATGGCTACACCTTC NA NA TRBJ1-2 TRBV7-2
CASSLEQGLFNEQFF TGTGCCAGCAGCTTGGAACAGGGTCTGTTCAATGAGCAGTTCTTC NA NA TRBJ2-1 TRBV5-5
CAWRSRGQNTGELFF TGTGCCTGGAGGAGCAGGGGACAGAACACCGGGGAGCTGTTTTTT NA NA TRBJ2-2 TRBV30
CASSFTPEDSWGSGNTIYF TGTGCCAGCAGTTTTACCCCAGAGGACAGCTGGGGCTCTGGAAACACCATATATTTT NA NA TRBJ1-3 TRBV6-2/TRBV6-3
CASSLTQGARGYTF TGCGCCAGCAGCTTGACGCAGGGGGCGCGTGGCTACACCTTC TRBD1 NA TRBJ1-2 TRBV5-1
CASSSYRGLAKNIQYF TGTGCCAGCAGCTCCTACAGGGGACTAGCCAAAAACATTCAGTACTTC NA NA TRBJ2-4 TRBV11-3
CASSQEAGGWSYNEQFF TGCGCCAGCAGCCAAGAAGCGGGGGGCTGGTCCTACAATGAGCAGTTCTTC TRBD2 few TRBJ2-1 TRBV4-3
CATSDLPTSGERDEQFF TGTGCCACCAGTGATTTACCAACTAGCGGGGAAAGAGATGAGCAGTTCTTC TRBD2 once TRBJ2-1 TRBV24-1
CSVRDNTYEQYF TGCAGCGTCCGGGACAACACCTACGAGCAGTACTTC NA NA TRBJ2-7 TRBV29-1
CASSPWGGERTDTQYF TGTGCCAGTAGTCCTTGGGGGGGCGAGAGGACAGATACGCAGTATTTT NA NA TRBJ2-3 TRBV19
CASSQGTSYNEQFF TGTGCCAGCAGCCAAGGGACATCCTACAATGAGCAGTTCTTC NA NA TRBJ2-1 TRBV11-3
CASSPNRGGTGELFF TGTGCCAGCAGCCCAAACAGGGGCGGCACCGGGGAGCTGTTTTTT TRBD1 NA TRBJ2-2 TRBV11-3
CASSRALQNGNQPQHF TGTGCCAGTAGTAGGGCACTGCAAAACGGCAATCAGCCCCAGCATTTT NA NA TRBJ1-5 TRBV19
CASSPGLAGGSDTQYF TGTGCCAGCAGCCCTGGACTAGCGGGGGGCTCAGATACGCAGTATTTT TRBD2 NA TRBJ2-3 TRBV3-1/TRBV3-2
CASRTGQGSTYEQYF TGTGCCAGCAGGACCGGACAGGGGAGCACCTACGAGCAGTACTTC TRBD1 NA TRBJ2-7 TRBV2
CASSQEYWGDRVYGYTF TGCGCCAGCAGCCAAGAGTATTGGGGGGACAGAGTCTATGGCTACACCTTC TRBD1 NA TRBJ1-2 TRBV4-3
CATSSLRGEKLFF TGTGCCACCTCATCCCTAAGGGGTGAAAAACTGTTTTTT NA NA TRBJ1-4 TRBV5-8
CASSLAHGGTGELFF TGTGCCAGCAGCTTAGCTCACGGGGGCACCGGGGAGCTGTTTTTT NA NA TRBJ2-2 TRBV7-2
CASSLGGREQFF TGTGCCAGCAGCCTCGGGGGGCGGGAGCAGTTCTTC NA NA TRBJ2-1 TRBV3-1/TRBV3-2
CASSAFWGAEAFF TGTGCCAGCAGCGCCTTTTGGGGAGCTGAAGCTTTCTTT NA NA TRBJ1-1 TRBV12-3/TRBV12-4
CASEGQGASPLHF TGTGCCAGCGAGGGACAGGGGGCTTCACCCCTCCACTTT TRBD1 NA TRBJ1-6 TRBV19
CASSFQNSPLHF TGTGCCAGCAGCTTTCAGAATTCACCCCTCCACTTT NA NA TRBJ1-6 TRBV7-6
CASSPDSSYNEQFF TGTGCCAGCAGCCCCGACAGTTCCTACAATGAGCAGTTCTTC NA NA TRBJ2-1 TRBV3-1/TRBV3-2
CASSPWGENEQFF TGTGCCAGCAGTCCGTGGGGGGAGAATGAGCAGTTCTTC NA NA TRBJ2-1 TRBV6-2/TRBV6-3
CASRTGVNSPLHF TGTGCCAGCAGAACCGGGGTTAATTCACCCCTCCACTTT NA NA TRBJ1-6 TRBV7-9
CASSTGQGAGETQYF TGTGCCAGTAGTACTGGACAGGGGGCGGGAGAGACCCAGTACTTC TRBD1 NA TRBJ2-5 TRBV19
CASSYNTGEETQYF TGTGCCAGCAGTTACAACACAGGGGAAGAGACCCAGTACTTC TRBD1 NA TRBJ2-5 TRBV6-5
CASRGTGFGTGELFF TGTGCCAGCAGAGGGACAGGGTTTGGGACCGGGGAGCTGTTTTTT TRBD1 NA TRBJ2-2 TRBV6-5
CASSIGGGYTF TGTGCCAGTAGTATTGGGGGCGGCTACACCTTC NA NA TRBJ1-2 TRBV19
CASSQVTGPYGYTF TGTGCCAGCAGCCAAGTCACAGGCCCCTATGGCTACACCTTC NA NA TRBJ1-2 TRBV4-2